The 21 T cell receptor beta chains below were found in one sample sequenced in a study of blood T cell repertoires in COVID-19. TCRdb's table, derived via immunoSEQ multiplex PCR, lists solely in-frame clones and lacks some. In the table there are roughly 86,000 clones, roughly nine tenths of which are singletons. The sequenced sample was peripheral blood. These receptors were obtained from a woman between 50 and 59 years old in a cohort sampled during active COVID-19.

The V call is TRBV6-6, the J call TRBJ2-3; maybe TRBD1 (5 bases). Germline V CDR1 and CDR2: MNHNY, SVGAGI (reference sequence). V lost 2 bases to trimming and J lost 1 base, with 10 bases between them. The CDR3 spans 15 residues. For the CDR3, the DNA is TGTGCCAGCAGTTACCAGGGTGGGGGCACAGATACGCAGTATTTT. This sequence encodes CASSYQGGGTDTQYF.

V and J are TRBV19 and TRBJ2-1, with 11 bases identical to TRBD2. CDR1 and CDR2 (germline): LNHDA, SQIVND (reference sequence). This CDR3 spans 15 amino acids. V shed 3 bases and J 7 bases; nucleotides not matched to a gene: 5. CDR3 protein: CASSILAGGSNEQFF. CDR3 sequence (DNA): TGTGCCAGTAGTATCCTAGCGGGGGGTTCAAATGAGCAGTTCTTC.

The chain is built from TRBV10-3 and TRBJ1-3; D not certain. In germline, CDR1 is ENHRY, CDR2 SYGVKD. The CDR3 totals 11 residues. The V gene lost 10 bases and the J gene lost 3 bases, with 7 bases spanning the gap. Written as DNA, the CDR3 is TGTGCCAACTCCAATGGAAACACCATATATTTT. Protein product: CANSNGNTIYF.

The chain's CDR3 is CASSYSIVNEQFF. In nucleotides, the CDR3 is TGTGCCAGCAGTTACTCTATCGTAAATGAGCAGTTCTTC. The genes are TRBV6-5 and TRBJ2-1; D not resolved. The CDR3 runs to 13 residues. Germline V gives CDR1 MNHEY, CDR2 SVGAGI. V shed 0 bases and J shed 7 bases, with 7 bases lying between them.

The genes are TRBV28 and TRBJ2-7; perhaps TRBD1 as D (6 bases). CDR3 length: 15 amino acids. With 3 bases removed from V and 2 bases from J, the gap between germline ends came to 14 bases. CDR1 is MDHEN, CDR2 SYDVKM, per germline. The CDR3, as DNA: TGTGCCAGCAGTTTTTTACCCAGGGGAGCCTACGAGCAGTACTTC. This encodes CASSFLPRGAYEQYF.

CDR3 bases: TGTGCCAGCAGTTTTAACAGGGTACGGGACGAGCAGTACTTC. Its protein product is CASSFNRVRDEQYF. V gene TRBV28 combines with J gene TRBJ2-7, with a weak D call TRBD1 (6 bases). Trimming left V 3 bases short and J 5 bases short, with 14 bases between. The CDR3 is 14 residues long. CDR1 is MDHEN, CDR2 SYDVKM, per germline.

V gene TRBV25-1 combines with J gene TRBJ2-2; D is unresolved. Per germline, CDR1 MGHDK and CDR2 SYGVNS. V was pared by 5 bases and J by 5 bases, with 6 bases between. This CDR3 is 12 amino acids long. CDR3 loop: CASSRVTGELFF. In nucleotides, the CDR3 is TGTGCCAGCAGTCGGGTTACCGGGGAGCTGTTTTTT.

This clone was observed once. V gene TRBV27 combines with J gene TRBJ1-2; D not resolved. V lost 4 bases and J 4 bases, leaving 16 bases between the germline ends. Germline values: CDR1 MNHEY, CDR2 SMNVEV (reference sequence). The CDR3 has 15 amino acids. The chain's CDR3 is CASSSQPTGSYGYTF. In DNA, the CDR3 is TGTGCCAGCAGTTCTCAACCGACCGGGAGCTATGGCTACACCTTC.

This sequence joins TRBV5-1 and TRBJ1-4; a possible D gene is TRBD1 (6 bases). Germline CDR1 reads SGHRS; CDR2 reads YFSETQ. This CDR3 is 15 amino acids long. V lost 0 bases and J 2 bases, leaving 8 bases between the germline ends. The CDR3 DNA sequence: TGCGCCAGCAGCTTGGGACAGGCGACTAATGAAAAACTGTTTTTT. Residues: CASSLGQATNEKLFF.

This chain uses TRBV5-1 with TRBJ2-6; a weak D match, TRBD2 (5 bases). CDR3 length: 15 amino acids. Germline CDR1 is SGHRS and CDR2 is YFSETQ. V was cut by 3 bases and J by 3 bases, with 10 bases left in between. CDR3 nucleotides: TGCGCCAGCAGCTACCGGGGTGATGGGGCCAACGTCCTGACTTTC. Its translation: CASSYRGDGANVLTF.

The rearrangement joins TRBV5-1 to TRBJ2-7; 15 nucleotides match TRBD2. From germline, CDR1 is SGHRS and CDR2 YFSETQ. Trimming at V came to 4 bases and at J to 9 bases, leaving 5 bases not matched to a gene. The CDR3 contains 14 residues. The DNA of the CDR3 is TGCGCCAGCAGCCAAGGGACTAGCGGGAGGTGGCAGTACTTC. Its protein is CASSQGTSGRWQYF.

The chain couples TRBV10-3 to TRBJ2-1; 13 bases fit TRBD2. Per germline, CDR1 ENHRY and CDR2 SYGVKD. The CDR3 covers 19 residues. The junction had 9 bases not matched to a gene; V was cut back by 3 bases and J by 1 base. CDR3 in amino acids: CAISDRTSGSKKSYNEQFF. The CDR3 DNA reads TGTGCCATCAGTGACCGGACTAGCGGGAGTAAGAAATCCTACAATGAGCAGTTCTTC.

The chain employs TRBV15 and TRBJ1-3; TRBD1 matches 8 bases. Germline values: CDR1 LNHNV, CDR2 YYDKDF (reference sequence). The CDR3 length is 17 residues. V shed 2 bases, J shed 3 bases, and the junction held 9 bases outside the gene matches. The CDR3 sequence is CATSRSDRGRSGNTIYF. The DNA for the CDR3 is TGTGCCACCAGCAGATCAGACAGGGGCAGGAGTGGAAACACCATATATTTT.

The chain has TRBV23-1 and TRBJ1-5; D is ambiguous. TRBV23-1 carries the ORF label, with uncertain function. Trimming shortened V by 5 bases and J by 0 bases, and 11 bases separated the two germline ends. This CDR3 is 15 amino acids long. The chain's CDR3 is CASSFQSHSNQPQHF. The CDR3, as DNA: TGCGCCAGCAGTTTCCAGTCACATAGCAATCAGCCCCAGCATTTT.

The chain uses TRBV5-8 and TRBJ1-3; D gene unclear. The CDR3 extends over 15 amino acids. CDR1 and CDR2 from the germline V gene are SGHTS and YDEGEE. V lost 1 base and J 0 bases, leaving 8 bases between the germline ends. The CDR3 sequence: CASSLIRSSGNTIYF. The CDR3 bases are TGTGCCAGCAGCTTGATCAGAAGCTCTGGAAACACCATATATTTT.

This sequence joins TRBV19 and TRBJ1-5; D gene unclear. The V end was cut by 5 bases, the J end by 6 bases, with 20 bases between. The CDR3 sequence is 16 residues long. Germline V gene sequence: CDR1 LNHDA, CDR2 SQIVND (reference sequence). CDR3 DNA sequence: TGTGCCAGTAGTTCAACCGGGCCGGAGGGAGGTCAGCCCCAGCATTTT. Protein product: CASSSTGPEGGQPQHF.

This clone was seen a handful of times. DNA of the CDR3: TGTGCCAGCAGCTTAGAGGGCTGGGGCTACACCTTC. Protein sequence: CASSLEGWGYTF. V gene TRBV11-2 combines with J gene TRBJ1-2; D uncertain. Germline CDR1 SGHAT, CDR2 FQNNGV. V lost 0 bases and J 8 bases, leaving 7 bases between the germline ends. The length of the CDR3 is 12 residues.

This chain connects TRBV6-6 to TRBJ2-1; 14 positions match TRBD2. The CDR3 has 18 residues. The J segment lost 0 bases and the V segment lost 5 bases, leaving 6 bases of the junction unmatched. Germline loops: CDR1 MNHNY, CDR2 SVGAGI (reference sequence). CDR3 DNA: TGTGCCAGCAGTCCCCGGACTAGCGGGAGGACCTCCTACAATGAGCAGTTCTTC. This gives the protein CASSPRTSGRTSYNEQFF.

The CDR3 sequence is CSVEGRGEETQYF. CDR3 coding DNA: TGCAGCGTTGAGGGCAGGGGAGAAGAGACCCAGTACTTC. The chain employs TRBV29-1 and TRBJ2-5, with D possibly being TRBD1 (6 bases). CDR1 SQVTM and CDR2 ANQGSEA come from the germline V gene. V was pared by 3 bases and J by 3 bases, with 11 bases between. The CDR3 runs 13 residues.

The chain carries TRBV14 and TRBJ2-7, with D perhaps TRBD1 (6 bases). Trimming shortened V by 1 base and J by 4 bases, and 14 bases separated the two germline ends. Germline V gives CDR1 SGHDN, CDR2 FVKESK. CDR3 size: 15 residues. The CDR3 spells CASSQVALQGYEQYF. The CDR3 DNA is TGTGCCAGCAGCCAAGTAGCCTTACAGGGTTACGAGCAGTACTTC.

J is TRBJ2-3 and V is TRBV13; 10 positions agree with TRBD1. From germline, CDR1 is PRHDT and CDR2 FYEKMQ (reference sequence). The CDR3 loop spans 15 amino acids. V was clipped by 5 bases and J by 6 bases; unmatched bases: 8. CDR3 amino acids: CASSQRQGAGDTQYF. CDR3 nucleotide sequence: TGTGCCAGCAGCCAGCGACAGGGGGCAGGGGATACGCAGTATTTT.